The next 26 T cell receptor beta chains were all read from a single sample in a study of cytomegalovirus exposure and HLA in healthy donors. PCR amplification relied on 60 Vbeta primers (plus 13 Jbeta primers). Produced via immunoSEQ multiplex PCR; TCRdb's table is partial and in-frame only. This sample has 140,000 or so clones, with roughly three quarters found just once. Sample: PBMCs. These receptors all stem from a woman aged 25 to 45 in good health and CMV-seronegative.

Concerning this clone: Different DNA sequences within this sample yield the same CDR3. The chain uses TRBV15 and TRBJ2-1, with 9 bases matching TRBD2. Germline lookup yields CDR1 LNHNV and CDR2 YYDKDF (reference sequence). The CDR3 contains 16 residues. The V and J ends lost 0 bases and 8 bases, in that order; junction bases with no gene match: 8. Here the CDR3 DNA reads TGTGCCACCAGCAGAGATGGCGGGGGGGCTTTCTATGAGCAGTTCTTC. Residues: CATSRDGGGAFYEQFF.

The chain links TRBV7-2 to TRBJ2-2; no firm D call. Trimming took 1 base from V and 9 from J, leaving 6 bases between them. The CDR3 loop spans 12 amino acids. Germline V gives CDR1 SGHTA, CDR2 FQGNSA. The chain's CDR3 is CASSLGPWELFF. The CDR3 nucleotides are TGTGCCAGCAGCTTAGGGCCGTGGGAGCTGTTTTTT.

The rearrangement joins TRBV4-1 to TRBJ1-6; D not certain. V shed 4 bases and J shed 6 bases, with 16 bases lying between them. CDR3 length equals 16 residues. The V gene's germline CDR1 is MGHRA and CDR2 YSYEKL. This chain's CDR3 is CASSRTFARGNSPLHF. For the CDR3, the DNA is TGCGCCAGCAGCCGAACCTTTGCCCGCGGTAATTCACCCCTCCACTTT.

The chain has TRBV6-1 and TRBJ2-1, with D perhaps TRBD2 (6 bases). Germline CDR1 reads MNHNS; CDR2 reads SASEGT. V dropped 7 bases and J dropped 2 bases, with 12 bases sitting between them. The CDR3 sequence is 14 residues long. This CDR3 is CASNQRVTYNEQFF. Here the CDR3 DNA reads TGTGCCAGCAACCAGCGGGTTACCTACAATGAGCAGTTCTTC.

The V and J genes are TRBV9 and TRBJ2-1; 13 nucleotides line up with TRBD2. The germline gives CDR1 SGDLS, CDR2 YYNGEE. The CDR3 is made up of 16 amino acids. J lost 6 bases, V lost 4 bases, and 7 bases had no gene match. In DNA form, the CDR3 reads TGTGCCAGCAGCTTGGGGGGGACTAGCGGGACCAATGAGCAGTTCTTC. Protein sequence: CASSLGGTSGTNEQFF.

This clone was seen only once. An end of the junction does not agree with germline; a read error may underlie this. The genes are TRBV28 and TRBJ2-1, with D maybe TRBD2 (6 bases). The length of the CDR3 is 14 residues. The germline V gene has CDR1 MDHEN and CDR2 SYDVKM. CDR3 residues: CASSLPGRYNEQFF. DNA for the CDR3: TGTGCCAGCAGCCTACCTGGGAGGTACAATGAACAGTTCTTC.

The V call is TRBV7-9, the J call TRBJ1-1; no clear D. CDR1 is SEHNR and CDR2 is FQNEAQ in the germline V gene (reference sequence). The CDR3 has 11 residues. Between the trimmed V and J ends, which lost 10 bases and 1 base, there was a span of 7 bases. The CDR3 sequence is CATSGNTEAFF. The CDR3 DNA follows: TGTGCCACCTCAGGGAACACTGAAGCTTTCTTT.

This clone appeared a few times. This chain joins TRBV11-1 and TRBJ2-7; D not resolved. The CDR3 extends over 12 amino acids. Germline V gene lookup returns CDR1 SGHAT and CDR2 FQDESV (reference sequence). Trimming stripped 5 bases from V and 4 bases from J, with 9 bases between. CDR3 in amino acids: CASSPQDYEQYF. The CDR3 DNA sequence: TGTGCCAGCAGCCCCCAGGATTACGAGCAGTACTTC.

V gene TRBV7-9 combines with J gene TRBJ2-7; perhaps TRBD2 as D (6 bases). Trimming left V 0 bases short and J 3 bases short, with 9 bases between. This CDR3 region has 14 residues. Germline V CDR1 and CDR2: SEHNR, FQNEAQ (reference sequence). The CDR3 reads CASSLAGGDYEQYF. CDR3 DNA: TGTGCCAGCAGCTTAGCGGGAGGAGACTACGAGCAGTACTTC.

The chain combines TRBV5-1 with TRBJ1-1; 8 nucleotides align to TRBD1. Trimming cost V 0 bases and J 3 bases; bases outside gene matches: 4. The length of the CDR3 is 15 residues. Looked up from germline, CDR1 is SGHRS and CDR2 is YFSETQ. CDR3 amino acids: CASSLGQGTYTEAFF. CDR3 nucleotide sequence: TGCGCCAGCAGCTTGGGACAGGGGACTTACACTGAAGCTTTCTTT.

The chain links TRBV18 to TRBJ2-1; 15 bases are a match to TRBD2. J was trimmed by 6 bases and V by 1 base; bases with no gene match: 10. Germline values: CDR1 KGHSH, CDR2 LQKENI. The CDR3 is 19 residues long. The CDR3 nucleotides read TGTGCCAGCTCACCACGGGGTCCAGGACTAGCGGGGGGGAGCAATGAGCAGTTCTTC. This translates into CASSPRGPGLAGGSNEQFF.

The chain has TRBV5-8 and TRBJ2-3, with TRBD2 identical over 15 bases. This CDR3 comprises 16 residues. V trimming: 4 bases; J trimming: 6 bases; junction bases outside the gene matches: 6. Germline lookup yields CDR1 SGHTS and CDR2 YDEGEE. CDR3 DNA: TGTGCCAGCAGCCTGGGACTAGCGGGAGGTAGTGATACGCAGTATTTT. As protein: CASSLGLAGGSDTQYF.

The chain links TRBV6-5 to TRBJ2-7, with D possibly matching TRBD2 (6 bases). The CDR3 sequence is 16 residues long. Germline CDR1 is MNHEY and CDR2 is SVGAGI. Trimming stripped 3 bases from V and 2 bases from J, with 17 bases between. CDR3 nucleotides: TGTGCCAGCAGTTATTCGGTTAGCGGCGGCGCCTACGAGCAGTACTTC. This gives the protein CASSYSVSGGAYEQYF.

The chain has TRBV5-1 and TRBJ1-2, with D tentatively TRBD1 (6 bases). V dropped 4 bases and J dropped 5 bases, with 12 bases sitting between them. Germline V gene lookup returns CDR1 SGHRS and CDR2 YFSETQ. The CDR3 totals 13 residues. The CDR3 DNA is TGCGCCAGCAGCCCTGGACAGCCTTATGGCTACACCTTC. This sequence encodes CASSPGQPYGYTF.

The chain has TRBV5-1 and TRBJ2-6; 7 bases match TRBD1. In germline, CDR1 is SGHRS, CDR2 YFSETQ. Trimming at V came to 4 bases and at J to 0 bases, leaving 4 bases not matched to a gene. The CDR3 runs 16 residues. The CDR3 DNA follows: TGCGCCAGCAGCCCCCGACAGGGCTCTGGGGCCAACGTCCTGACTTTC. It codes for CASSPRQGSGANVLTF.

The rearrangement uses TRBV6-1 and TRBJ2-3; 7 bases fit TRBD1. CDR3 length equals 14 residues. The V gene end was trimmed by 7 bases and the J gene end by 2 bases; junction bases not matched to a gene: 6. The germline V gene has CDR1 MNHNS and CDR2 SASEGT. The CDR3, as DNA: TGTGCCAGCACCCGGGACAGTTTCACAGATACGCAGTATTTT. It is translated as CASTRDSFTDTQYF.

The chain joins TRBV4-1 to TRBJ2-7; 9 bases line up with TRBD2. CDR1 and CDR2 from the germline V gene are MGHRA and YSYEKL. The ends lost 3 bases at V and 6 bases at J; junction bases unmatched: 9. The CDR3 length is 15 residues. CDR3 DNA: TGCGCCAGCAGCCAGACCGTCCAGACTAGCGGCGAGCAGTACTTC. Encoded protein: CASSQTVQTSGEQYF.

This rearrangement joins TRBV11-3 to TRBJ2-1, with 9 bases fitting TRBD2. The CDR3 runs 15 residues. V trimming: 5 bases; J trimming: 5 bases; junction bases outside the gene matches: 7. Germline-derived CDR1 and CDR2 are SGHNT and YENEEA. CDR3 sequence (DNA): TGTGCCAGCAGCAAAGGGCTAGCGGGAAACAATGAGCAGTTCTTC. It encodes CASSKGLAGNNEQFF.

This clone was seen a few times. V usage is TRBV19 and J usage is TRBJ1-5; D gene uncertain. The V and J ends lost 7 bases and 0 bases respectively, with 16 bases between them. The CDR3 totals 16 residues. Germline V gives CDR1 LNHDA, CDR2 SQIVND (reference sequence). The CDR3 DNA sequence: TGTGCCAGTACCCCGGTCCCGGGATATAGCAATCAGCCCCAGCATTTT. This codes for CASTPVPGYSNQPQHF.

In this sample, this clone turned up a few times. Other DNA sequences in the sample encode the same CDR3. The genes are TRBV2 and TRBJ2-5, with D unclear. CDR3 length: 12 amino acids. Per germline, CDR1 SNHLY and CDR2 FYNNEI. Trimming took 2 bases from V and 2 from J, leaving 3 bases between them. CDR3 region: CASSEQQETQYF. CDR3 nucleotides: TGTGCCAGCAGTGAACAACAAGAGACCCAGTACTTC.

This clone was observed a few times. DNA of the CDR3: TGTGCCAGCAGCTCGAATCGGGAGACCCAGTACTTC. This encodes CASSSNRETQYF. This chain links TRBV7-2 with TRBJ2-5; unclear D gene. Trimming removed 4 bases from V and 5 bases from J, with 8 bases in between. Looked up from germline, CDR1 is SGHTA and CDR2 is FQGNSA. This CDR3 region has 12 residues.

The chain's CDR3 is CASRGGSWDEQFF. The CDR3, as DNA: TGTGCCAGCCGGGGGGGCTCCTGGGATGAGCAGTTCTTC. The chain employs TRBV2 and TRBJ2-1; 8 bases map to TRBD2. This CDR3 is 13 amino acids long. Looked up from germline, CDR1 is SNHLY and CDR2 is FYNNEI. The V and J ends lost 8 bases and 8 bases, in that order; junction bases with no gene match: 8.

This sequence joins TRBV28 and TRBJ2-7, with 7 bases lining up with TRBD1. The germline V gene has CDR1 MDHEN and CDR2 SYDVKM. Trimming at V came to 5 bases and at J to 1 base, leaving 14 bases not matched to a gene. This CDR3 contains 17 residues. The CDR3 nucleotides are TGTGCCAGCAGTACCCCCCCCTCCGGGACAGTATCCTACGAGCAGTACGTC. Translating it yields CASSTPPSGTVSYEQYV.

This clone occurred once. The chain uses TRBV9 and TRBJ1-2; tentative D call: TRBD1 (5 bases). The CDR3 length is 15 residues. The germline gives CDR1 SGDLS, CDR2 YYNGEE. Trimming pared 5 bases from V and 2 bases from J, leaving 16 bases between. Here the CDR3 reads CASSHPPGLNYGYTF. The CDR3 DNA sequence: TGTGCCAGCAGTCACCCCCCGGGACTCAACTATGGCTACACCTTC.

The gene calls are TRBV28 and TRBJ2-5; TRBD1 agrees at 8 bases. Germline V CDR1 and CDR2: MDHEN, SYDVKM. The ends lost 5 bases at V and 5 bases at J; junction bases unmatched: 7. This CDR3 has 14 residues. CDR3 in DNA: TGTGCCAGCAGTCCCCCGGACAGGGATGAGACCCAGTACTTC. Protein product: CASSPPDRDETQYF.

J is TRBJ1-6 and V is TRBV18, with 7 bases lining up with TRBD1. The V gene's germline CDR1 is KGHSH and CDR2 LQKENI. J was trimmed by 7 bases and V by 3 bases; bases with no gene match: 3. The CDR3 is made up of 14 amino acids. CDR3 region: CASSPDRRNSPLHF. For the CDR3, the DNA is TGTGCCAGCTCACCGGACAGGCGGAATTCACCCCTCCACTTT.